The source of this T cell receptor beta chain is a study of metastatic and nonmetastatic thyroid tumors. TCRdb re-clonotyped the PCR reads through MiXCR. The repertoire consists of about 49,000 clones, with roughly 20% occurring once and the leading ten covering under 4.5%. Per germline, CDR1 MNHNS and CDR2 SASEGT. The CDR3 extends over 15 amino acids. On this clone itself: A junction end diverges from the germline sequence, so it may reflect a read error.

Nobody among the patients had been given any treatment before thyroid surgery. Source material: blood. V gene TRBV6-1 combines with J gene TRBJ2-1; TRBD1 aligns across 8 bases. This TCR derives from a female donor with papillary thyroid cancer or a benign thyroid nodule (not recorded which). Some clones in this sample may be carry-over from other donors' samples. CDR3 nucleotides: TGTGCCAGCACTAAGCCGGGACAGGTGAGGACTGAGCATTTCTTC. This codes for CASTKPGQVRTEHFF.